This T cell receptor beta chain was found in a study of T-cell memory formation after mild COVID-19. Findings and limits, study-wide: From day 15 to 85, contracting clones were balanced between CD4 and CD8, whereas later expanders leaned toward CD4+.

The CDR3 sequence is 15 residues long. V was trimmed by 5 bases and J by 4 bases, leaving 16 bases between them. CDR1 is MNHEY, CDR2 SMNVEV, per germline (reference sequence). TCRdb analysed the 5' RACE reads with MiXCR anew, one entry per CDR3 protein. The data hold roughly 89,000 distinct CDR3 sequences, with over 13% observed a single time. On this clonotype: The target antigen is unknown.

This rearrangement joins TRBV27 to TRBJ2-3; D not certain. The receptor comes from a man younger than 35 who had mild COVID-19 (a few samples of this study predate the infection). Cell type and time point are not known. Sample: PBMCs or a T cell subset sorted from them (not recorded which). The CDR3 nucleotides read TGTGCCAGCAGTCTGGGGAAGATCCTTGCAGATACGCAGTATTTT. Protein sequence: CASSLGKILADTQYF.